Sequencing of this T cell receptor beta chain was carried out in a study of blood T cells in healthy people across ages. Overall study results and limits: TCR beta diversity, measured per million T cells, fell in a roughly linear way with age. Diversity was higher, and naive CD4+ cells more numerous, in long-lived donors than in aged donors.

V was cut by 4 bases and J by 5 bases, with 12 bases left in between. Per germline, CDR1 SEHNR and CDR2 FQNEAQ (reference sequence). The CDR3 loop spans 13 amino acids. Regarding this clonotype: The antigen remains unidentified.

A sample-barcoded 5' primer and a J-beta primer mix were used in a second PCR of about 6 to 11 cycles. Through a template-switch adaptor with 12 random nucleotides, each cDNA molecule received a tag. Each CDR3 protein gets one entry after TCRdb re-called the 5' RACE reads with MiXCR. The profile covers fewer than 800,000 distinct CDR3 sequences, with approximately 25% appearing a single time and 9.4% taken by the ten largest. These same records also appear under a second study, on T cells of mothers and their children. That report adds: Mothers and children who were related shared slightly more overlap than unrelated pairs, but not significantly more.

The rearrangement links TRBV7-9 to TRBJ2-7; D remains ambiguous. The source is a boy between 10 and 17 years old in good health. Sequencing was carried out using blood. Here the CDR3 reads CASSSLGSHEQYF. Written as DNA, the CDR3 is TGTGCCAGCAGCTCTCTGGGGTCCCACGAGCAGTACTTC. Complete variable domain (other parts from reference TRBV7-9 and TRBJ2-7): DTGVSQNPRHKITKRGQNVTFRCDPISEHNRLYWYRQTLGQGPEFLTYFQNEAQLEKSRLLSDRFSAERPKGSFSTLEIQRTEQGDSAMYLCASSSLGSHEQYFGPGTRLTVT.